Reported below is one T cell receptor beta chain. Antigen: not known. This sample is part of a study of immune evolution from preneoplasia to lung adenocarcinoma. Study results and limitations: Normal lung had the highest top T cell clone frequencies.

Nucleic acids came from premalignant or tumor cells enriched by macro-dissection. The data were produced by immunoSEQ multiplex PCR, yet TCRdb's version contains in-frame clones alone and is incomplete. This sample has roughly 8,300 clones; about 86% occur once, and the top ten carry approximately 2.5%. The sample comprised FFPE invasive lung adenocarcinoma tissue. The clonotype comes from a person between 50 and 69 years old with lung adenocarcinoma.

In DNA, the CDR3 is TGTGCCAGCAGCCCCAGGACGGTCTACGAGCAGTACTTC. Translation: CASSPRTVYEQYF. V and J are TRBV21-1 and TRBJ2-7. TRBV21-1 is listed as a pseudogene. The CDR3 length is 13 residues.